The 10 T cell receptor beta chains listed next were all sequenced from one sample in a study of vaccination effects on CD4 cells after COVID-19. When nine to ten days of culture had elapsed, CD4+ T cells were isolated. Two-dose BNT162b2 or mRNA-1273 vaccination was given to participants. Assay: immunoSEQ multiplex PCR; the TCRdb copy retains only in-frame clones and omits some. The profile shows roughly 40,000 clones, under 70% of them singletons. Which antigens these TCRs recognize remains unknown. This specimen consisted of CD4+ T cells from PBMCs cultured without peptide, obtained after COVID-19 vaccination. These receptors were obtained from a human donor who received a COVID-19 vaccine.

This clone was seen only once. The rearrangement links TRBV1 to TRBJ2-5; the DNA was not compared with TRBD2, the D call given in the table. TRBV1 is an annotated pseudogene. The CDR3 spans 15 residues. CDR3 DNA sequence: TGCACCAGCAGCCGACTAGCGGGAGGTACGGAGACCCAGTACTTC. Amino acid sequence: CTSSRLAGGTETQYF.

The rearrangement uses TRBV10-3 and TRBJ2-1; TRBD1 agrees at 10 bases. Germline trimming cut 6 bases from V and 3 bases from J; bases unmatched to any gene: 5. Germline CDR1 is ENHRY and CDR2 is SYGVKD. The CDR3 sequence is 15 residues long. CDR3 sequence reads: CAIRIGTGVYNEQFF. CDR3 DNA sequence: TGTGCCATCAGGATCGGGACAGGGGTCTACAATGAGCAGTTCTTC.

This sequence joins TRBV27 and TRBJ1-2, with 11 bases that match TRBD1. Germline V lookup: CDR1 MNHEY, CDR2 SMNVEV (reference sequence). The V and J ends lost 1 base and 5 bases, in that order; junction bases with no gene match: 6. This CDR3 contains 16 residues. In DNA, the CDR3 is TGTGCCAGCAGTTTATACGGACAGGGGGCATATTATGGCTACACCTTC. This gives the protein CASSLYGQGAYYGYTF.

The V and J genes are TRBV27 and TRBJ1-2; the D gene is possibly TRBD1 (5 bases). Germline V lookup: CDR1 MNHEY, CDR2 SMNVEV (reference sequence). The CDR3 spans 15 residues. Trimming stripped 6 bases from V and 8 bases from J, with 22 bases between. The CDR3 region is CASSPQSIRVQGYTF. The CDR3 DNA follows: TGTGCCAGCAGCCCCCAATCAATCAGGGTCCAAGGCTACACCTTC.

The gene calls are TRBV18 and TRBJ2-5; D not resolved. V lost 3 bases to trimming and J lost 5 bases, with 13 bases between them. Germline V lookup: CDR1 KGHSH, CDR2 LQKENI. The CDR3 length is 14 residues. The CDR3 loop is CASSPARFFETQYF. CDR3 DNA: TGTGCCAGCTCACCCGCGAGATTTTTCGAGACCCAGTACTTC.

The rearrangement uses TRBV5-1 and TRBJ2-7, with D perhaps matching TRBD1 (5 bases). The germline V gene encodes CDR1 SGHRS and CDR2 YFSETQ. Trimming removed 0 bases from V and 6 bases from J, with 10 bases in between. The CDR3 loop spans 13 amino acids. The CDR3 sequence is CASSLGDRPEQYF. CDR3 in DNA: TGCGCCAGCAGCTTGGGTGACAGACCCGAGCAGTACTTC.

This chain links TRBV19 with TRBJ1-5; D uncertain. Germline CDR1 LNHDA, CDR2 SQIVND (reference sequence). Trimming left V 5 bases short and J 5 bases short, with 7 bases between. This CDR3 has 12 amino acids. The DNA of the CDR3 is TGTGCCAGTAGTGGAGAATATCAGCCCCAGCATTTT. It encodes CASSGEYQPQHF. Full variable domain (missing parts from reference TRBV19 and TRBJ1-5): DGGITQSPKYLFRKEGQNVTLSCEQNLNHDAMYWYRQDPGQGLRLIYYSQIVNDFQKGDIAEGYSVSREKKESFPLTVTSAQKNPTAFYLCASSGEYQPQHFGDGTRLSIL.

The rearrangement links TRBV19 to TRBJ2-1; D remains ambiguous. The CDR3 extends over 16 amino acids. From germline, CDR1 is LNHDA and CDR2 SQIVND (reference sequence). Trimming removed 2 bases from V and 4 bases from J, with 15 bases in between. The CDR3 nucleotides read TGTGCCAGTAGTATATATGGGAAAGCGTATTACAATGAGCAGTTCTTC. It is translated as CASSIYGKAYYNEQFF.

The rearrangement uses TRBV5-6 and TRBJ2-7, with a tentative D call TRBD1 (5 bases). There are 13 residues in the CDR3. Germline V gene sequence: CDR1 SGHDT, CDR2 YYEEEE. V gave up 1 base and J gave up 3 bases, with 8 bases separating them. CDR3 coding DNA: TGTGCCAGCAGCTTGTACAGGAGCTACGAGCAGTACTTC. Translation: CASSLYRSYEQYF.

V is TRBV19 and J is TRBJ2-1; 13 bases match TRBD2. Germline values: CDR1 LNHDA, CDR2 SQIVND (reference sequence). The CDR3 totals 14 residues. J was trimmed by 7 bases and V by 9 bases; bases with no gene match: 6. The CDR3: CASSGLAGANEQFF. The DNA for the CDR3 is TGTGCCAGCTCAGGACTAGCGGGGGCAAATGAGCAGTTCTTC.